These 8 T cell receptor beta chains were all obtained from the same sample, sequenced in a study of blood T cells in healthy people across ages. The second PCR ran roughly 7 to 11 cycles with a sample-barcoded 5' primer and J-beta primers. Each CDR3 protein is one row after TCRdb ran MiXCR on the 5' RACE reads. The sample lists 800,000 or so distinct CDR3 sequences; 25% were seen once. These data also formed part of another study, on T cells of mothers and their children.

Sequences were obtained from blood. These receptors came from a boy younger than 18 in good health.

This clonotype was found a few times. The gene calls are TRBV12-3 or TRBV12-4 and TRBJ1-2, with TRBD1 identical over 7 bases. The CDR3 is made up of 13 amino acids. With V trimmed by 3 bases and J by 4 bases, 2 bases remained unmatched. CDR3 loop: CASSFKGAYGYTF. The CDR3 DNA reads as TGTGCCAGCAGTTTCAAGGGGGCCTATGGCTACACCTTC.

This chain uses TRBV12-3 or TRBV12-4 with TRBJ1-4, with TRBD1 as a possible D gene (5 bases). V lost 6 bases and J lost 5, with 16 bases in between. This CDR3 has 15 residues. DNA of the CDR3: TGTGCCAGCAGCCCATCGGGACGGGCAAATGAAAAACTGTTTTTT. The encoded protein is CASSPSGRANEKLFF.

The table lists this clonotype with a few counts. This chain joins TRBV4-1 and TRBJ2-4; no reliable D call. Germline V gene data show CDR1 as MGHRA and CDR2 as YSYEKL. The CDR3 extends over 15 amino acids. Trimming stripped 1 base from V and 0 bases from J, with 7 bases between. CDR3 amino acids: CASSQVRSAKNIQYF. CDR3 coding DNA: TGCGCCAGCAGCCAAGTCCGCTCAGCCAAAAACATTCAGTACTTC.

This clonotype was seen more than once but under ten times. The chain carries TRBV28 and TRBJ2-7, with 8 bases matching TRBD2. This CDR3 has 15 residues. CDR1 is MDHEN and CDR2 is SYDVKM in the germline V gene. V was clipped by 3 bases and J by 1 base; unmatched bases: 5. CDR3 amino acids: CASSFNGRVSYEQYF. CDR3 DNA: TGTGCCAGCAGTTTTAACGGGAGGGTTTCCTACGAGCAGTACTTC.

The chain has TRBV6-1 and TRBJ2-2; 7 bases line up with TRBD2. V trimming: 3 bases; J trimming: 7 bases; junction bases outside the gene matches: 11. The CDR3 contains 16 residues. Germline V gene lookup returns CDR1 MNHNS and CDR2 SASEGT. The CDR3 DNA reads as TGTGCCAGCAGTGATACGGGACTACCTCTCCTCGGGGAGCTGTTTTTT. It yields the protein CASSDTGLPLLGELFF.

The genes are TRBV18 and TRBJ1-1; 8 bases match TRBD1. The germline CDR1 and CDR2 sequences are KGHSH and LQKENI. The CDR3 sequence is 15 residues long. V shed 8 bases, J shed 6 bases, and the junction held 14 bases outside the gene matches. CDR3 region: CASAPTRQGIPEAFF. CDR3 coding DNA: TGTGCCAGCGCCCCAACGAGACAGGGGATACCTGAAGCTTTCTTT. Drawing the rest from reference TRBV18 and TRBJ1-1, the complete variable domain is NAGVMQNPRHLVRRRGQEARLRCSPMKGHSHVYWYRQLPEEGLKFMVYLQKENIIDESGMPKERFSAEFPKEGPSILRIQQVVRGDSAAYFCASAPTRQGIPEAFFGQGTRLTVV.

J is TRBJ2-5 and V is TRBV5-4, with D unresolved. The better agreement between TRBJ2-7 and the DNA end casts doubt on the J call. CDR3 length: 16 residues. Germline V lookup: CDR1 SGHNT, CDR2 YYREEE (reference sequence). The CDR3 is CASSLVSMGRSYEQYF. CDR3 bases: TGTGCCAGCAGCTTGGTTAGTATGGGCAGGAGCTACGAGCAGTACTTC.

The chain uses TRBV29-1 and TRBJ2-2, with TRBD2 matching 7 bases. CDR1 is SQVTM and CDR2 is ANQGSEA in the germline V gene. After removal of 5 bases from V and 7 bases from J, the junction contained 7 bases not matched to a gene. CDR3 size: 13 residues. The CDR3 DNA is TGCAGCGTTCAGGCGGGAGATAGCGGGGAGCTGTTTTTT. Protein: CSVQAGDSGELFF.